This is a list of T cell receptor beta chains from one sample in a study of blood T cell repertoires in COVID-19. The table came from immunoSEQ multiplex PCR; TCRdb's copy has only in-frame clones and leaves some out. Among around 300,000 clones, around four fifths were seen once, and the ten largest hold around 4.5%. Specimen: peripheral blood. The origin of the receptors is a woman aged 45-60 years with active or convalescent COVID-19. CDR3s include the opening cysteine and the closing phenylalanine or tryptophan. Fields, in order: clone size, D gene, J gene, V gene, CDR3 DNA, CDR3 protein. A D gene is named only where the DNA matches it firmly. Expanded clones get a size class; other rows say once, few or many, or leave the size out.

>once|NA|TRBJ2-7|TRBV18
TGTGCCAGCTCACCTGGGCAGGGGTCGATCTACGAGCAGTACTTC
CASSPGQGSIYEQYF
>NA|NA|TRBJ1-5|TRBV15
TGTGCCACCAGCAGAGAGGGGGGTGCGCCCCAGCATTTT
CATSREGGAPQHF
>NA|TRBD2|TRBJ2-5|TRBV15
TGTGCCACCAGCAGAGGCCTGGCTAGCGGGAGGGGGTCCCAGTACTTC
CATSRGLASGRGSQYF
>NA|TRBD2|TRBJ2-1|TRBV5-1
TGCGCCAGCAGCTTGTTCAGCGGGGGGAACAATGAGCAGTTCTTC
CASSLFSGGNNEQFF
>NA|TRBD1|TRBJ2-7|TRBV25-1
TGTGCCAGCAGGCCGCTGGGGACAGGGAGGTACGAGCAGTACTTC
CASRPLGTGRYEQYF
>NA|TRBD1|TRBJ1-4|TRBV28
TGTGCCAGCAGTTTGACACAGGGGGCTGGGGAAAAACTGTTTTTT
CASSLTQGAGEKLFF
>NA|TRBD2|TRBJ2-4|TRBV20-1
TGCAGTGCTAGTGCGTTAGCGGGAGGGCCGACCAAAAACATTCAGTACTTC
CSASALAGGPTKNIQYF
>NA|NA|TRBJ1-4|TRBV7-3
TGTGCCAGCAGCCGTACCCAGGGTGAAAAACTGTTTTTT
CASSRTQGEKLFF
>NA|NA|TRBJ1-2|TRBV5-6
TGTGCCAGCAGCCCAGTCCCATCGCGGGGCTACACCTTC
CASSPVPSRGYTF
>NA|NA|TRBJ2-7|TRBV7-2
TGTGCCAGCAGCTTAGTTCCGGGTTCCTACGAGCAGTACTTC
CASSLVPGSYEQYF
>NA|NA|TRBJ1-4|TRBV7-9
TGTGCCAGCAGCTCCTACGTGGGGGGTTCGGAAAAACTGTTTTTT
CASSSYVGGSEKLFF
>NA|NA|TRBJ2-1|TRBV2
TGTGCCAGCAGTGAAATGGCAGTTGAGCAGTTCTTC
CASSEMAVEQFF
>NA|TRBD1|TRBJ2-7|TRBV6-5
TGTGCCAGCAAACAGGGGGCAATCTACGAGCAGTACTTC
CASKQGAIYEQYF
>few|NA|TRBJ1-2|TRBV5-1
TGCGCCAGCAGCCCTATTCACTATGGCTACACCTTC
CASSPIHYGYTF
>NA|NA|TRBJ2-1|TRBV20-1
TGCAGTGCTAGGGAGGGGCGTGAGCAGTTCTTC
CSAREGREQFF
>once|TRBD2|TRBJ2-1|TRBV5-1
TGCGCCAGCAGCTTGGCTACTAGCGGGGCCTACAATGAGCAGTTCTTC
CASSLATSGAYNEQFF
>NA|TRBD1|TRBJ1-3|TRBV5-1
TGCGCCAGCAGCTTGGTGGGACAGGCTATGGGAAACACCATATATTTT
CASSLVGQAMGNTIYF
>NA|TRBD1|TRBJ1-2|TRBV5-4
TGTGCCAGCAACGATGACAGGGGGCTCGGCTACACCTTC
CASNDDRGLGYTF
>once|TRBD1|TRBJ2-7|TRBV6-2/TRBV6-3
TGTGCCAGCAGTTGGGGGCAGGGGGTACACGAGCAGTACTTC
CASSWGQGVHEQYF
>NA|NA|TRBJ1-2|TRBV7-2
TGTGCCAGCAGCTTAGGCATACTCAACTATGGCTACACCTTC
CASSLGILNYGYTF
>NA|TRBD1|TRBJ2-5|TRBV28
TGTGCCAGCAGTACCGCCTATGACAGGGGAGAAGAGACCCAGTACTTC
CASSTAYDRGEETQYF
>NA|NA|TRBJ2-7|TRBV9
TGTGCCAGCAGCGTAGGGCTAGGTGCTGATAACGAGCAGTACTTC
CASSVGLGADNEQYF